Shown below are 16 T cell receptor beta chains from a single sample sequenced in a study of monozygotic twins with inflammatory bowel disease. TCRdb reanalyzed the 5' RACE reads and collapses them to one entry per CDR3 protein, without DNA. The table counts roughly 320,000 distinct CDR3 sequences; 5% to 6% lies in the top ten. Sample: blood. The origin of the receptors is a human donor with ulcerative colitis or Crohn's disease, or a healthy co-twin of an affected twin (not recorded which).

The chain carries TRBV20-1 and TRBJ2-2; TCRdb gives TRBD2 as the D gene, but with no DNA this cannot be confirmed. The CDR3 is made up of 15 amino acids. Looked up from germline, CDR1 is DFQATT and CDR2 is SNEGSKA (reference sequence). Here the CDR3 reads CSAGGGGPQPGELFF.

The rearrangement joins TRBV7-2 to TRBJ1-1. The CDR3 is 14 residues long. Germline V gene data show CDR1 as SGHTA and CDR2 as FQGNSA. CDR3 protein: CASDSRERYTEAFF.

J is TRBJ2-7 and V is TRBV7-2. CDR1 is SGHTA, CDR2 FQGNSA, per germline. The CDR3 loop spans 14 amino acids. The CDR3 reads CASSLERGPYEQYF.

The chain has TRBV7-9 and TRBJ2-3; TCRdb gives TRBD2 as the D gene, but with no DNA this cannot be confirmed. The germline V gene encodes CDR1 SEHNR and CDR2 FQNEAQ (reference sequence). The CDR3 is 17 residues long. The CDR3 here is CASSLNSGTPKTDTQYF.

The CDR3 sequence is CSAPVGSTNEKLFF. The chain is built from TRBV20-1 and TRBJ1-4. Germline V gene sequence: CDR1 DFQATT, CDR2 SNEGSKA (reference sequence). The CDR3 is 14 amino acids.

The chain carries TRBV2 and TRBJ1-5; TCRdb calls TRBD1, which cannot be checked without DNA. The CDR3 is 13 residues long. Looked up from germline, CDR1 is SNHLY and CDR2 is FYNNEI. The CDR3 protein is CASSDPPGQPQHF.

The chain is built from TRBV2 and TRBJ2-2; TCRdb gives TRBD2 as the D gene, but with no DNA this cannot be confirmed. CDR3 length: 18 residues. The germline V gene has CDR1 SNHLY and CDR2 FYNNEI. The CDR3 reads CASSPLAGDTERDGELFF.

The J gene is TRBJ1-1, the V gene TRBV12-3 or TRBV12-4. This CDR3 has 11 amino acids. The CDR3 loop is CASSYRIEAFF.

The chain employs TRBV6-5 and TRBJ2-1; TCRdb's D call, TRBD1, is unchecked because there is no DNA. Germline CDR1 and CDR2: MNHEY and SVGAGI. The CDR3 sequence is 17 residues long. CDR3: CASSYKWGGSSYNEQFF.

The chain links TRBV5-6 to TRBJ2-3; TCRdb's D call, TRBD2, is unchecked because there is no DNA. This CDR3 has 16 residues. Per the germline V gene, CDR1 is SGHDT and CDR2 is YYEEEE. CDR3: CASSSLFSGGADTQYF.

The chain joins TRBV10-3 to TRBJ1-5. Germline V lookup: CDR1 ENHRY, CDR2 SYGVKD. The CDR3 spans 17 residues. The CDR3 spells CAISESEWVRANQPQHF.

The rearrangement joins TRBV7-2 to TRBJ2-3; the D call of TRBD1 rests on TCRdb alone, since no DNA is present to check it. The CDR3 consists of 13 residues. CDR1 SGHTA and CDR2 FQGNSA come from the germline V gene. The CDR3 spells CASSTRQTDTQYF.

The V gene is TRBV9, the J gene TRBJ2-3; with no DNA, the TCRdb D assignment of TRBD2 cannot be verified. Germline CDR1 SGDLS, CDR2 YYNGEE. This CDR3 spans 16 amino acids. CDR3 protein: CASSVGSSENADTQYF.

This sequence joins TRBV9 and TRBJ2-3; TCRdb calls TRBD1, which cannot be checked without DNA. There are 14 residues in the CDR3. In germline, CDR1 is SGDLS, CDR2 YYNGEE. The CDR3 here is CASSVVPGMNTQYF.

The chain carries TRBV29-1 and TRBJ2-7; TCRdb names TRBD1, which stays unverified in the absence of DNA. Germline CDR1 SQVTM, CDR2 ANQGSEA. The CDR3 has 15 residues. The CDR3 region is CSVEIEGFRSYEQYF.

This rearrangement joins TRBV7-2 to TRBJ1-3. The germline V gene encodes CDR1 SGHTA and CDR2 FQGNSA. This CDR3 spans 16 amino acids. The CDR3 protein is CASSRSIGDSGNTIYF. Full variable domain (rest looked up from reference TRBV7-2 and TRBJ1-3): GAGVSQSPSNKVTEKGKDVELRCDPISGHTALYWYRQSLGQGLEFLIYFQGNSAPDKSGLPSDRFSAERTGGSVSTLTIQRTQQEDSAVYLCASSRSIGDSGNTIYFGEGSWLTVV.